This T cell receptor (beta chain) stems from a study of T cell responses to AZD1222 COVID-19 vaccine. A remark on this clone: The antigen is unknown.

Points from the study as a whole: Spike as a whole was targeted by vaccine-associated CD4 TCRs, dominant at 160-218 and 743-854. After the peak T cell response, and only then, were repertoires sampled. Clonal diversity was possibly underestimated, and the donors were mostly white British, with more females. When two AZD1222 doses had been given, Spike-specific TCR breadth and depth rose.

Produced via immunoSEQ multiplex PCR; TCRdb's table is partial and in-frame only. The sample includes roughly 120,000 clones, 86% seen only once; the top ten take about 3%. The receptor was derived from an adult who received the AZD1222 COVID-19 vaccine. The sequenced sample was peripheral blood, obtained 28 days after the second AZD1222 dose.

CDR3 nucleotides: TGCGCCAGCCACCGAGGAGGGAACACTGAAGCTTTCTTT. Translating gives CASHRGGNTEAFF. V and J are TRBV10-2 and TRBJ1-1; D not certain. V lost 8 bases and J 1 base, leaving 11 bases between the germline ends. Germline loops: CDR1 WSHSY, CDR2 SAAADI. The CDR3 consists of 13 residues.